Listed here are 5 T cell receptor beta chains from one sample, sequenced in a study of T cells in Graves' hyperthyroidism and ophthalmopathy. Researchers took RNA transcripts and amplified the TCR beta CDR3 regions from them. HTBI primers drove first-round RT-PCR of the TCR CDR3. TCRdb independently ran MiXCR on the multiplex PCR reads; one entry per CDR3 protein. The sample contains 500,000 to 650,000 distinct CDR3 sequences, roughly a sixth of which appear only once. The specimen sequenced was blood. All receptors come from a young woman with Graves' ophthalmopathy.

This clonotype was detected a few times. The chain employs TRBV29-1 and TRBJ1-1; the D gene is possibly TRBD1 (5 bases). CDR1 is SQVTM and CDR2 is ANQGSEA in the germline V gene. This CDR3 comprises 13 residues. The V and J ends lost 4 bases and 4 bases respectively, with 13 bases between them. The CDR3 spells CSVVGPRGTEAFF. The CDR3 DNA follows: TGCAGCGTTGTAGGCCCGAGGGGCACTGAAGCTTTCTTT.

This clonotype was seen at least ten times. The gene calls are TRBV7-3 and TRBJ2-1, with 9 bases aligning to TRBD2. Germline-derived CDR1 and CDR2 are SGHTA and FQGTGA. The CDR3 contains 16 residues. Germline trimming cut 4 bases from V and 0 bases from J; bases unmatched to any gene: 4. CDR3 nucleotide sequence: TGTGCCAGCAGCTCTAGCGGGGCTAGCTCCTACAATGAGCAGTTCTTC. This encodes CASSSSGASSYNEQFF.

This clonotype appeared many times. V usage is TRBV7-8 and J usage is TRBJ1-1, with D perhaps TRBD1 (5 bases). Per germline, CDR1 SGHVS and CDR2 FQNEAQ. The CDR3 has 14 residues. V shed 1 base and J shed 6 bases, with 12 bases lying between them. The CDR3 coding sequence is TGTGCCAGCAGCTTAGGGCCCCGGGGGGCTGAAGCTTTCTTT. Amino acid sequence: CASSLGPRGAEAFF.

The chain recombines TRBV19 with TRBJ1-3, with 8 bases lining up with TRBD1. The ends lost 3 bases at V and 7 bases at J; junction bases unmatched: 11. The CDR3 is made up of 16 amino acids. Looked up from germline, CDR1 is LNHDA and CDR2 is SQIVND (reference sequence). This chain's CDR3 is CASSIRTGTSVNTIYF. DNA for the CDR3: TGTGCCAGTAGTATCCGGACAGGGACCTCTGTTAACACCATATATTTT.

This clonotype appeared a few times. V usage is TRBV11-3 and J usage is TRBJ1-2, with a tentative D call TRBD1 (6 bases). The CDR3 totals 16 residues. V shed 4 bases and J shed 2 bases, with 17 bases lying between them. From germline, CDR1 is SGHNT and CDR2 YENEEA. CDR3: CASSSGPGQPNYGYTF. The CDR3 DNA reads TGTGCCAGCAGCTCGGGACCCGGACAGCCGAACTATGGCTACACCTTC. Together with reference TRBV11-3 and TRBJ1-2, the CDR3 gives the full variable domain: EAGVVQSPRYKIIEKKQPVAFWCNPISGHNTLYWYLQNLGQGPELLIRYENEEAVDDSQLPKDRFSAERLKGVDSTLKIQPAELGDSAVYLCASSSGPGQPNYGYTFGSGTRLTVV.